The clone carrying this T cell receptor (beta chain) was counted a single time. What it binds is not known. Treg sorting used a CD4+CD25+CD127-/low gate. Semi-nested PCR with Nested Universal Primer A followed constant-region reverse priming of full-length variable regions. TCRdb re-called the 5' RACE reads with MiXCR, one entry per CDR3 protein. The data show roughly 10,000 distinct CDR3 sequences, 34% seen once. The study's findings and limits: The larger cohort examined one V-J beta rearrangement, not whole repertoires. Tumor-infiltrating Treg TCR alpha and beta sequences overlapped most with tumor naive CD4+ T cells, then blood naive.

Per germline, CDR1 SNHLY and CDR2 FYNNEI. This CDR3 comprises 13 residues. Trimming stripped 3 bases from V and 5 bases from J, with 10 bases between. Source material: Tregs sorted from blood. This chain uses TRBV2 with TRBJ2-5; D is ambiguous. This TCR was recovered from a female donor with breast cancer. CDR3 in DNA: TGTGCCAGCAGTGATCTTGGGCAGGAGACCCAGTACTTC. It codes for CASSDLGQETQYF. The full variable domain, its missing parts supplied by reference TRBV2 and TRBJ2-5, is EPEVTQTPSHQVTQMGQEVILRCVPISNHLYFYWYRQILGQKVEFLVSFYNNEISEKSEIFDDQFSVERPDGSNFTLKIRSTKLEDSAMYFCASSDLGQETQYFGPGTRLLVL.